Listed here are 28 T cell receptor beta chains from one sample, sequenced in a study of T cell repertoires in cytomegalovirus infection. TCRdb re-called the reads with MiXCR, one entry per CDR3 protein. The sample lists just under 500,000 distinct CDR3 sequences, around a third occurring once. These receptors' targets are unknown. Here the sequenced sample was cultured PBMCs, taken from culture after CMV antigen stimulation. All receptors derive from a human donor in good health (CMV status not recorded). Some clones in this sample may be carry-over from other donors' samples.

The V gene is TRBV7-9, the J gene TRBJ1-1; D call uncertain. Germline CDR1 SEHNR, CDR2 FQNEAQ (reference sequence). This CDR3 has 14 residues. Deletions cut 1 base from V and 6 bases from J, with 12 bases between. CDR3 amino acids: CASSLGHNDPEAFF. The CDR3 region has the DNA TGTGCCAGCAGCTTAGGACACAATGATCCTGAAGCTTTCTTT.

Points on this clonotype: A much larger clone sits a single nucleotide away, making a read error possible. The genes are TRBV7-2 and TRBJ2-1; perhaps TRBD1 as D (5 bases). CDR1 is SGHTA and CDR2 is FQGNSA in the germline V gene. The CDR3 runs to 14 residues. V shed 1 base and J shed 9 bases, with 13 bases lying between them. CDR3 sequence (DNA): TGTGCCAGCAGCTTAGTTCCAGGGCCGCTTGAGCAGTTCTTC. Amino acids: CASSLVPGPLEQFF. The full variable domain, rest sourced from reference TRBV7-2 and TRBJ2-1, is GAGVSQSPSNKVTEKGKDVELRCDPISGHTALYWYRQSLGQGLEFLIYFQGNSAPDKSGLPSDRFSAERTGGSVSTLTIQRTQQEDSAVYLCASSLVPGPLEQFFGPGTRLTVL.

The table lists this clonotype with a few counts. This CDR3 reads CASSDERDYEQYF. In DNA, the CDR3 is TGTGCCAGCAGTGATGAGAGGGACTACGAGCAGTACTTC. The V and J genes are TRBV28 and TRBJ2-7, with D possibly being TRBD2 (5 bases). The CDR3 totals 13 residues. Germline V lookup: CDR1 MDHEN, CDR2 SYDVKM. V lost 5 bases to trimming and J lost 3 bases, with 11 bases between them.

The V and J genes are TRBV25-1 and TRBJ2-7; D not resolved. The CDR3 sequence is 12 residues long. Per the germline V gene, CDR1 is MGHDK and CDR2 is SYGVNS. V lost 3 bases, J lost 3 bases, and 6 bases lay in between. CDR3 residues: CASSEGNYEQYV. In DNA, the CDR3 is TGTGCCAGCAGTGAGGGCAACTACGAGCAGTACGTC.

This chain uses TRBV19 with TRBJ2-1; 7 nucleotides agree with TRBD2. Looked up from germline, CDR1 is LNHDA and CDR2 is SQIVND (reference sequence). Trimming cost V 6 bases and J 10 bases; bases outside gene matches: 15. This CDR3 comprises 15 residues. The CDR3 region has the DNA TGTGCCAGTAGCGTAGCCGGGACTACCCGTCCGGAGCAGTTCTTC. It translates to CASSVAGTTRPEQFF.

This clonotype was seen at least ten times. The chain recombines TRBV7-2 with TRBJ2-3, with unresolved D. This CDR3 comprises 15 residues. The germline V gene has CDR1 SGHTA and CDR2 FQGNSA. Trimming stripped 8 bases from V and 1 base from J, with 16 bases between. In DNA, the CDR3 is TGTGCCAGCCGCCCTAGGGCGTTGGGCACAGATACGCAGTATTTT. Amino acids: CASRPRALGTDTQYF.

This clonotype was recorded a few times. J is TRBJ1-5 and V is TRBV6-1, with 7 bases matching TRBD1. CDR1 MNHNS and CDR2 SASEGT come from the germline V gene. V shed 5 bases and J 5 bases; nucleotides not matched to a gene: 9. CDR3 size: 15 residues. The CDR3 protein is CASSRITGADQPQHF. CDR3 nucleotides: TGTGCCAGCAGTCGAATTACAGGGGCGGATCAGCCCCAGCATTTT.

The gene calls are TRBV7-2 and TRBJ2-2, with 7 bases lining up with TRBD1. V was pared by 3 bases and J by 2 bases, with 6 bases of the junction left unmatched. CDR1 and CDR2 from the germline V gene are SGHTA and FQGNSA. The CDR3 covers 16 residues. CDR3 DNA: TGTGCCAGCAGCTTCCCCGGGACAGACAACACCGGGGAGCTGTTTTTT. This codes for CASSFPGTDNTGELFF.

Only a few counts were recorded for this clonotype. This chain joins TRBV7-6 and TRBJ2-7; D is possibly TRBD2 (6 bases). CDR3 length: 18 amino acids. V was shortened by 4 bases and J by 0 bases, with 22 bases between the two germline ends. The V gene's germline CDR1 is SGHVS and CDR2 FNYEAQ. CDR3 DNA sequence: TGTGCCAGCAGCTCGAATGCACGCCGGGACTGGGGCTCCTACGAGCAGTACTTC. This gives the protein CASSSNARRDWGSYEQYF.

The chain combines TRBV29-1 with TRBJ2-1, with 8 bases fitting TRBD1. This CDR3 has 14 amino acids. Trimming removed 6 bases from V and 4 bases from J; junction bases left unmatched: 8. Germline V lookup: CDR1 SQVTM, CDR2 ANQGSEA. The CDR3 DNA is TGCAGCGTAAGGACAGGGAATAGGTACAATGAGCAGTTCTTC. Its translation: CSVRTGNRYNEQFF.

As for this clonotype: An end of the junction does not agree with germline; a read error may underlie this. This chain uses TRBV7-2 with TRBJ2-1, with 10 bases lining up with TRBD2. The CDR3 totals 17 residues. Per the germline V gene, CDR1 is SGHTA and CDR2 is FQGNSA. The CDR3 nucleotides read TGTGCCAGCAGCTTAGCGCGGACTAGCGGAGTCTACAATGATCAGTTCTTC. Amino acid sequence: CASSLARTSGVYNDQFF.

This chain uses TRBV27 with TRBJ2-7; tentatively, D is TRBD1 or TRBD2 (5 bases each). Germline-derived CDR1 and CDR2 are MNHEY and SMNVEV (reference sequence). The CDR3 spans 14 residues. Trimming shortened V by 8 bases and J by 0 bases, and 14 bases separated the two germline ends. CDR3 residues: CASGWGPGSYEQYF. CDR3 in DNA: TGTGCCAGCGGTTGGGGACCAGGCTCCTACGAGCAGTACTTC.

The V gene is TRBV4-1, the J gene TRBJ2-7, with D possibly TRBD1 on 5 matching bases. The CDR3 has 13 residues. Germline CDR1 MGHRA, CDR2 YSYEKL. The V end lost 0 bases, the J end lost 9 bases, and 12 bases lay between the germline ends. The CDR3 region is CASSQDFRVLQYV. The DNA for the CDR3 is TGCGCCAGCAGCCAAGATTTCAGGGTGCTGCAGTACGTC.

The CDR3 loop is CASSPRTSGSLAQEQFF. In nucleotides, the CDR3 is TGTGCCAGCAGCCCTAGGACTAGCGGGAGCTTGGCACAGGAGCAGTTCTTC. The genes are TRBV7-9 and TRBJ2-1; 13 bases agree with TRBD2. CDR1 and CDR2 from the germline V gene are SEHNR and FQNEAQ (reference sequence). The trim removed 5 bases at V and 10 bases at J, leaving 14 bases unmatched. This CDR3 contains 17 residues.

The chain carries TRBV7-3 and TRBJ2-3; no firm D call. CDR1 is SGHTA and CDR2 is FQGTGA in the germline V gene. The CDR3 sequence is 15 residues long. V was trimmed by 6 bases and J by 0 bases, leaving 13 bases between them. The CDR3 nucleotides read TGTGCCAGCAGTGAGACTTTATATAGCACAGATACGCAGTATTTT. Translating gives CASSETLYSTDTQYF.

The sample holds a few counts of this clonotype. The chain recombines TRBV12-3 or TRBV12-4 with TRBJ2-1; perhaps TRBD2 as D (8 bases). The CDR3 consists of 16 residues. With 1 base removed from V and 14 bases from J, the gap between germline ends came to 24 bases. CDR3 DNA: TGTGCCAGCAGTTTAGGGTCTGGACAGGCGGGAGGTGGAGAGTTCTTC. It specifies CASSLGSGQAGGGEFF.

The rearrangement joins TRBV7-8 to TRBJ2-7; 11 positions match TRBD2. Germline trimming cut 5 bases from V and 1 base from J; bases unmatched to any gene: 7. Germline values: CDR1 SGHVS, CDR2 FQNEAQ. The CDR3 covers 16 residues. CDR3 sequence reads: CASSQILAGGSYEQYF. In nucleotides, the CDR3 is TGTGCCAGCAGCCAAATTCTAGCGGGAGGTTCCTACGAGCAGTACTTC.

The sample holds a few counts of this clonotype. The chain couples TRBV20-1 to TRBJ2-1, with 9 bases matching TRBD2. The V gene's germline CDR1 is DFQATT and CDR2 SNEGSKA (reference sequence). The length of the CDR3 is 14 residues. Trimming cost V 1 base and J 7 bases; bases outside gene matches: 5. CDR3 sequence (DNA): TGCAGTGCTAGAGTTAGCGGGAGTTCGAATGAGCAGTTCTTC. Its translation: CSARVSGSSNEQFF.

In DNA form, the CDR3 reads TGTGCCAGCAGTTACGCGGCGGTCAGGGGTTATGGCTACACCTTC. Its translation is CASSYAAVRGYGYTF. V and J are TRBV6-2 or TRBV6-3 and TRBJ1-2, with TRBD1 as a possible D gene (6 bases). Germline assignment: CDR1 MNHEY and CDR2 SVGEGT. The CDR3 spans 15 residues. The ends were cut back, 2 bases at V and 5 bases at J, with 15 bases in the middle.

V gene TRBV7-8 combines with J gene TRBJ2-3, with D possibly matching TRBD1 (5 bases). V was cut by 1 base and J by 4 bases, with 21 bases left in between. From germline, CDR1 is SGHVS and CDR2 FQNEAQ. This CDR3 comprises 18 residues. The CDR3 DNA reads TGTGCCAGCAGCTTAGTAGCCTTACAGGCCTTAAGGGCAGATACGCAGTATTTT. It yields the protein CASSLVALQALRADTQYF. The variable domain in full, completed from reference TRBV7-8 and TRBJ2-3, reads GAGVSQSPRYKVAKRGQDVALRCDPISGHVSLFWYQQALGQGPEFLTYFQNEAQLDKSGLPSDRFFAERPEGSVSTLKIQRTQQEDSAVYLCASSLVALQALRADTQYFGPGTRLTVL.

CDR3 coding DNA: TGTGCCAGCAGCTATCAACCGACAGGGGGCGGGGAGACCCAGTACTTC. Protein sequence: CASSYQPTGGGETQYF. The chain combines TRBV7-9 with TRBJ2-5, with 10 bases aligning to TRBD1. Germline CDR1 and CDR2: SEHNR and FQNEAQ (reference sequence). J was trimmed by 5 bases and V by 4 bases; bases with no gene match: 10. This CDR3 has 16 residues.

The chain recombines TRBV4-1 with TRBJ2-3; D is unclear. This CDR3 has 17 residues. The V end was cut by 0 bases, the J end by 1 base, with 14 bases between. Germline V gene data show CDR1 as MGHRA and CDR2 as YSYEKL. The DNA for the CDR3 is TGCGCCAGCAGCCAAGAAGGGAATGCGATGGGCACAGATACGCAGTATTTT. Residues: CASSQEGNAMGTDTQYF.

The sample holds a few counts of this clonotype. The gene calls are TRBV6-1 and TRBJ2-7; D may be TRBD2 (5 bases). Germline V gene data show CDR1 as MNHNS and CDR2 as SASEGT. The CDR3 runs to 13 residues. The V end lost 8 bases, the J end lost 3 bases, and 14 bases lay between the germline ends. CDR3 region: CASQPGINYEQYF. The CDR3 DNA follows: TGTGCCAGCCAACCGGGGATTAACTACGAGCAGTACTTC.

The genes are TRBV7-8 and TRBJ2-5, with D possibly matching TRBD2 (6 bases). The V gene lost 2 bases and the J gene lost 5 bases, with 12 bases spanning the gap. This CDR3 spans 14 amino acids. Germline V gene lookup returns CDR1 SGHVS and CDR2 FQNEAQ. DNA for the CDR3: TGTGCCAGCAGCTTAAGGGACTTCGAGGAGACCCAGTACTTC. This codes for CASSLRDFEETQYF. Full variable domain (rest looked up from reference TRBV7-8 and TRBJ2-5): GAGVSQSPRYKVAKRGQDVALRCDPISGHVSLFWYQQALGQGPEFLTYFQNEAQLDKSGLPSDRFFAERPEGSVSTLKIQRTQQEDSAVYLCASSLRDFEETQYFGPGTRLLVL.

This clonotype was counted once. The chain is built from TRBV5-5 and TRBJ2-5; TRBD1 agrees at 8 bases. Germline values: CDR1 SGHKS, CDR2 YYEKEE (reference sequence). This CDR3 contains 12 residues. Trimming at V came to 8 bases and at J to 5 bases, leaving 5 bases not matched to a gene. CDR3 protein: CASQYRGETQYF. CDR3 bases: TGTGCCAGTCAATACAGGGGGGAGACCCAGTACTTC.

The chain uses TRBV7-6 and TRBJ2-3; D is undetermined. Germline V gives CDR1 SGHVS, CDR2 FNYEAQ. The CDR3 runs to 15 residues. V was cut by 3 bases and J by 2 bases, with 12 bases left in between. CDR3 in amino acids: CASSLDGLVTDTQYF. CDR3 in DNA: TGTGCCAGCAGCTTGGACGGCCTAGTCACAGATACGCAGTATTTT.

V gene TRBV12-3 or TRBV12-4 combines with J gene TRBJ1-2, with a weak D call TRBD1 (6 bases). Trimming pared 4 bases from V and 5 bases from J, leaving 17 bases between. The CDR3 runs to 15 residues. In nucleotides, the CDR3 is TGTGCCAGCAGTTCATCCCAGGGGCGAAAATATGGCTACACCTTC. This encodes CASSSSQGRKYGYTF.

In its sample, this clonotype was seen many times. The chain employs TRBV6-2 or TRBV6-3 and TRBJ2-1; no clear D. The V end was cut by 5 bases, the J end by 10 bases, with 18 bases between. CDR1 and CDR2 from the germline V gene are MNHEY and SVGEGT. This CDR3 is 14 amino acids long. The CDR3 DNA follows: TGTGCCAGCAGTCCAGTGTATAATGCGTACGAGCAGTTCTTC. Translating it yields CASSPVYNAYEQFF.